This entry features one TCR beta chain sequence. Its antigen remains undetermined. The junction and the germline gene differ at one end; a read error may be behind it. The library was obtained by multiplex PCR. Sequencing was performed on an Illumina HiSeq 2500. TCRbeta libraries were built by three rounds of nested PCR using primers (Table S4), following protocols modified from ARM-PCR. Before sequencing, PCR products of 200-500 bp were cut from the gel and purified using the QIAquick gel extraction kit. As for how the authors treated the data: Trimmomatic was used to clean the reads, FLASH merged the cleaned reads into complete CDR3 sequences, and MiTCR assigned the sequences to V(D)J germline segments. Clonal diversity was computed as the inverse Simpson's index with VDJtools. In-frame sequences lacking a premature stop codon were counted as productive reads. In TCRdb, the public reads were trimmed at Q25 with fastp and aligned with MiXCR, with productive beta chains retained. Rows are unified per CDR3 protein, each entry keeping the most common DNA and genes. What appears here as the V and J calls and clone size reflects TCRdb's work, not the paper's. For this sample there are more than 120,000 distinct CDR3 sequences; approximately 70% appear just once. The top ten clonotypes cover about 18% of the sample.

The sample is drawn from a study of tumor and adjacent non-tumor tissue in lung cancer (dated 2018 in TCRdb). General notes on the study: The cohort included under 15 adenocarcinoma, a couple of squamous cell carcinoma and 1 small cell lung cancer patients. Among the approximately 15 patients, ages ranged from about 31 to 85 years, about 10 were men and 5 were women, and disease was TNM stage I to III. Sequencing generated a total of more than 100 million productive TCRbeta reads, averaging about 4 million reads per sample. For each patient, one tumor sample and one normal lung sample were taken, giving roughly 30 paired specimens that underwent TCRbeta CDR3 sequencing. Bulk TCRbeta repertoires were compared between lung tumor tissue and matched distant non-tumor lung tissue obtained from around 16 lung cancer patients.

RNA was extracted from bulk unsorted tissue and checked for quality with a NanoDrop ND-1000 and an Agilent 2100. Donors were newly diagnosed lung cancer patients admitted for thoracic surgery in China between August and November 2014, without prior chemotherapy. The study excluded patients who had received radiotherapy or chemotherapy before or who had another cancer at the same time. Pieces of surgical tissue measuring about 1-2 cm3 were kept in RNAlater solution and held at -80 degrees C until needed. Results the study describes overall, beyond this receptor: The top 100 clones accounted for a significantly larger cumulative portion of the repertoire in normal lung than in tumor tissue. The cohort had only about 14 patients, and the authors noted that larger samples and more detailed clinical data are needed. Neither the sequencing platform nor unique molecular identifiers are mentioned in the methods. TCR diversity was significantly higher in younger patients, and higher tumor TCR diversity was associated with shorter overall and disease-free survival. TCR diversity (inverse Simpson) was significantly higher in tumor than in normal lung tissue (roughly 390 vs 170, P = 0.0075, Mann-Whitney U test). Because peripheral blood was not sequenced, the blood TCRbeta repertoires of the lung cancer patients in the study went unexamined.

Sequenced: lung tumor tissue. The receptor comes from a man between 60 and 75 years old with small cell lung cancer.

The CDR3 reads CASSTGASNSYEQYF. The nucleotide sequence reads TGTGCCAGCAGTACAGGGGCCTCGAACTCCTACGAGCAGTACTTT. The sequence joins TRBV6-1 to TRBJ2-7; 7 central nucleotides agree with TRBD1. For CDR1 and CDR2, the germline V gene lists MNHNS and SASEGT. CDR3 length: 15 amino acids, cysteine to phenylalanine. Just CDR3 DNA is preserved here, 45 bases in frame from base 1.